The 4 T cell receptor beta chains in this list originate from one sample, sequenced in a study of blood T cell repertoires in COVID-19. Produced via immunoSEQ multiplex PCR; TCRdb's table is partial and in-frame only. The sample yields about 350,000 clones, around nine tenths seen once. The sequencing sample was made of PBMCs or T cells enriched from blood (not recorded which). Every receptor here comes from a woman in her 30s who had been exposed to COVID-19.

The genes are TRBV12-3 or TRBV12-4 and TRBJ1-2, with TRBD1 as a possible D gene (6 bases). Trimming stripped 7 bases from V and 4 bases from J, with 13 bases between. The CDR3 covers 13 residues. The CDR3 region is CASNRGGGYGYTF. CDR3 DNA sequence: TGTGCCAGCAACAGAGGGGGGGGCTATGGCTACACCTTC.

This clone showed up just a few times. The rearrangement uses TRBV3-1 (or the pseudogene TRBV3-2) and TRBJ2-7, with 7 bases identical to TRBD1. The CDR3 runs to 14 residues. Germline CDR1 and CDR2: LGHDT and YNNKEL (reference sequence). J gave up 3 bases and V 4 bases, and 6 bases lay outside the gene matches. The CDR3 nucleotides are TGTGCCAGCAGCCCCCAATGGGACAGCTACGAGCAGTACTTC. As protein: CASSPQWDSYEQYF.

The chain couples TRBV6-5 to TRBJ2-7; TRBD1 matches at 11 bases. Per the germline V gene, CDR1 is MNHEY and CDR2 is SVGAGI. Trimming took 5 bases from V and 4 from J; bases not matched to a gene: 4. CDR3 length: 14 amino acids. The CDR3 protein is CASSRDRGIYEQYF. CDR3 sequence (DNA): TGTGCCAGCAGTCGGGACAGGGGGATATACGAGCAGTACTTC.

This clone was seen only once. The CDR3 is CASSIIAGGPRATEQFF. DNA for the CDR3: TGTGCCAGTAGTATCATAGCGGGAGGACCACGTGCTACTGAGCAGTTCTTC. The chain is built from TRBV19 and TRBJ2-1; 10 bases agree with TRBD2. V shed 3 bases and J 9 bases; nucleotides not matched to a gene: 14. Germline V CDR1 and CDR2: LNHDA, SQIVND (reference sequence). The CDR3 runs to 17 residues.